This entry is about one T cell receptor (beta chain). The antigen remains undetermined. Only in-frame clones appear in the TCRdb table, and some are missing; sequencing was by immunoSEQ multiplex PCR. The table lists approximately 85,000 clones, 85% to 90% of them singletons. This entry belongs to a study of T cell responses to AZD1222 COVID-19 vaccine. Per germline, CDR1 MGHRA and CDR2 YSYEKL. The length of the CDR3 is 18 residues. V shed 1 base, J shed 4 bases, and the junction held 10 bases outside the gene matches. Study results and limitations: Spike-specific TCR breadth and depth both grew after two AZD1222 doses. None of the repertoires were sampled until the peak T cell response had passed. Donors were mostly white British, more females; clonal diversity possibly underestimated. At baseline, seropositivity was found in only six or seven AZD1222 recipients.

This sequence originates from an adult in good health. Specimen: peripheral blood, collected on day 0 of AZD1222 vaccination. J is TRBJ2-2 and V is TRBV4-1; 9 positions match TRBD1. The CDR3 is CASSQVSPGQGVTGELFF. The CDR3 DNA is TGCGCCAGCAGCCAAGTAAGTCCGGGACAGGGAGTCACCGGGGAGCTGTTTTTT.